The 28 T cell receptor beta chains given below trace back to one sample, sequenced in a study of OX40 agonist ivuxolimab in advanced cancers. TCRdb's copy holds only in-frame clones and misses some; the assay was immunoSEQ multiplex PCR. The table records some 69,000 clones, around 89% of them present only once. The specimen comprised CD4+ or CD8+ T cells sorted from blood, sampled in a trial of the OX40 agonist ivuxolimab. The origin of the receptors is an adult with an advanced solid tumor such as melanoma, head and neck, liver or kidney cancer.

The chain carries TRBV5-1 and TRBJ2-7; D perhaps matches TRBD1 (5 bases). The CDR3 extends over 14 amino acids. Trimming left V 3 bases short and J 1 base short, with 11 bases between. Germline-derived CDR1 and CDR2 are SGHRS and YFSETQ. This CDR3 reads CASSSQTGSYEQYF. The CDR3 coding sequence is TGCGCCAGCAGCTCTCAAACAGGTTCCTACGAGCAGTACTTC.

The V and J genes are TRBV19 and TRBJ2-1; TRBD1 might be the D (5 bases). CDR3 length: 12 residues. With 10 bases removed from V and 5 bases from J, the gap between germline ends came to 12 bases. Germline CDR1 LNHDA, CDR2 SQIVND (reference sequence). Here the CDR3 DNA reads TGTGCCACCAGACAGTGGGACAATGAGCAGTTCTTC. Its translation: CATRQWDNEQFF.

Worth noting for this clone: Since no conserved phenylalanine or tryptophan closes the CDR3, a read error is the likely cause. The rearrangement links TRBV6-6 to TRBJ2-7, with 11 bases identical to TRBD2. With V trimmed by 6 bases and J by 3 bases, 7 bases remained unmatched. This CDR3 has 15 amino acids. Germline CDR1 MNHNY, CDR2 SVGAGI (reference sequence). CDR3 bases: TGTGCCAGCAGGGAGCCGGGACTAGCGGTCTACGAGCAGTACCTC. Its protein is CASREPGLAVYEQYL.

This clone was seen a handful of times. The chain joins TRBV5-1 to TRBJ2-3, with D hard to call. This CDR3 region has 14 residues. V lost 1 base and J lost 2, with 8 bases in between. Germline assignment: CDR1 SGHRS and CDR2 YFSETQ. CDR3: CASSLRENTDTQYF. The DNA of the CDR3 is TGCGCCAGCAGCTTGCGAGAGAACACAGATACGCAGTATTTT.

This chain uses TRBV7-3 with TRBJ2-1; 9 bases agree with TRBD2. The CDR3 extends over 15 amino acids. V lost 4 bases and J lost 6; bases outside the gene matches: 7. The germline CDR1 and CDR2 sequences are SGHTA and FQGTGA. Written as DNA, the CDR3 is TGTGCCAGCAGCTCGGGACTAGCTCTAGGCAATGAGCAGTTCTTC. Encoded protein: CASSSGLALGNEQFF.

The CDR3 protein is CASSLGGYYEQYF. CDR3 nucleotides: TGTGCCAGCAGCTTGGGGGGGTATTACGAGCAGTACTTC. The chain employs TRBV7-2 and TRBJ2-7; 7 bases agree with TRBD2. V trimming: 3 bases; J trimming: 4 bases; junction bases outside the gene matches: 3. Per the germline V gene, CDR1 is SGHTA and CDR2 is FQGNSA. The CDR3 is made up of 13 amino acids.

The rearrangement joins TRBV5-6 to TRBJ2-1, with 10 bases aligning to TRBD2. V lost 8 bases, J lost 2 bases, and 4 bases stayed unmatched. CDR1 and CDR2 (germline): SGHDT, YYEEEE. This CDR3 has 14 residues. The CDR3 coding sequence is TGTGCCAGTGTTCTAGCGGGAGCCTACAATGAGCAGTTCTTC. The encoded protein is CASVLAGAYNEQFF.

The chain has TRBV9 and TRBJ2-5; D is uncertain. CDR3 length: 14 amino acids. Germline loops: CDR1 SGDLS, CDR2 YYNGEE. V lost 0 bases and J lost 1, with 7 bases in between. The CDR3 coding sequence is TGTGCCAGCAGCGTAGCACTTATCCAAGAGACCCAGTACTTC. Amino acids: CASSVALIQETQYF.

The chain carries TRBV5-6 and TRBJ2-1; possibly TRBD2 for D (6 bases). In germline, CDR1 is SGHDT, CDR2 YYEEEE. Trimming took off 2 bases at V and 6 bases at J, with 21 bases between the two ends. The CDR3 totals 17 residues. CDR3 protein: CASSFGAGTGGANEQFF. The CDR3 DNA sequence: TGTGCCAGCAGCTTTGGGGCAGGCACCGGGGGTGCCAATGAGCAGTTCTTC.

This rearrangement joins TRBV7-2 to TRBJ2-1, with 8 bases identical to TRBD1. This CDR3 is 14 amino acids long. Germline lookup yields CDR1 SGHTA and CDR2 FQGNSA. J lost 9 bases, V lost 4 bases, and 8 bases had no gene match. This chain's CDR3 is CASSSQGATSEQFF. The CDR3 DNA sequence: TGTGCCAGCAGCTCTCAGGGGGCTACAAGTGAGCAGTTCTTC.

The chain joins TRBV20-1 to TRBJ2-3; TRBD1 or TRBD2 may be the D gene (5 bases each). In germline, CDR1 is DFQATT, CDR2 SNEGSKA (reference sequence). Between the trimmed V and J ends, which lost 3 bases and 7 bases, there was a span of 8 bases. The CDR3 runs 11 residues. CDR3 residues: CSASGDHTQYF. CDR3 coding DNA: TGCAGTGCTAGTGGGGACCATACGCAGTATTTT.

The chain uses TRBV5-1 and TRBJ2-3, with TRBD2 matching over 10 bases. V gave up 3 bases and J gave up 3 bases; unmatched junction bases: 4. CDR1 and CDR2 from the germline V gene are SGHRS and YFSETQ. The CDR3 runs to 15 residues. The CDR3 sequence is CASSWLAGATDTQYF. CDR3 bases: TGCGCCAGCAGCTGGCTAGCGGGAGCGACAGATACGCAGTATTTT.

The rearrangement uses TRBV6-1 and TRBJ2-2, with TRBD1 as a possible D gene (5 bases). This CDR3 spans 14 amino acids. Germline V gene lookup returns CDR1 MNHNS and CDR2 SASEGT. The V gene lost 6 bases and the J gene lost 1 base, with 9 bases spanning the gap. CDR3 protein: CASSTDRNTGELFF. The DNA for the CDR3 is TGTGCCAGCAGCACCGACAGGAACACCGGGGAGCTGTTTTTT.

The V call is TRBV20-1, the J call TRBJ2-7; TRBD1 agrees at 8 bases. Per the germline V gene, CDR1 is DFQATT and CDR2 is SNEGSKA (reference sequence). The ends lost 6 bases at V and 7 bases at J; junction bases unmatched: 5. This CDR3 spans 11 amino acids. Here the CDR3 reads CSARQGWEQYF. The CDR3 nucleotides read TGCAGTGCGAGACAGGGGTGGGAGCAGTACTTC.

The J gene is TRBJ1-6, the V gene TRBV5-1; D is ambiguous. Germline V gene data show CDR1 as SGHRS and CDR2 as YFSETQ. This CDR3 has 14 residues. The V and J ends lost 5 bases and 9 bases respectively, with 15 bases between them. CDR3 sequence (DNA): TGCGCCAGCAGGTGGTTGTTTACCGCTTCACCCCTCCACTTT. It translates to CASRWLFTASPLHF.

The J gene is TRBJ2-1, the V gene TRBV27; a possible D gene is TRBD1 (6 bases). This CDR3 has 15 amino acids. The germline gives CDR1 MNHEY, CDR2 SMNVEV (reference sequence). Trimming shortened V by 2 bases and J by 3 bases, and 11 bases separated the two germline ends. CDR3 loop: CASSLLRGHYNEQFF. The CDR3 bases are TGTGCCAGCAGTTTACTGAGGGGACACTACAATGAGCAGTTCTTC.

The chain employs TRBV7-2 and TRBJ1-2; D is possibly TRBD1 (5 bases). Germline V gene sequence: CDR1 SGHTA, CDR2 FQGNSA. CDR3 length: 16 residues. The germline V and J ends were trimmed by 6 bases and 1 base, with 18 bases remaining between them. DNA for the CDR3: TGTGCCAGCAGTACACGCGAAGGGGCGCATAACTATGGCTACACCTTC. This encodes CASSTREGAHNYGYTF.

The V call is TRBV7-2, the J call TRBJ2-3; D not certain. The V and J ends lost 5 bases and 2 bases respectively, with 5 bases between them. CDR3 length: 12 amino acids. Germline-derived CDR1 and CDR2 are SGHTA and FQGNSA. CDR3 loop: CASSAYTDTQYF. Written as DNA, the CDR3 is TGTGCCAGCAGCGCATACACAGATACGCAGTATTTT.

The chain uses TRBV5-4 and TRBJ1-3; no clear D gene. Trimming took off 5 bases at V and 2 bases at J, with 11 bases between the two ends. From germline, CDR1 is SGHNT and CDR2 YYREEE (reference sequence). The CDR3 runs to 14 residues. The CDR3 loop is CASSMDATGNTIYF. The CDR3 DNA follows: TGTGCCAGCAGTATGGACGCCACTGGAAACACCATATATTTT.

The chain has TRBV5-4 and TRBJ1-3; D remains ambiguous. This CDR3 is 13 amino acids long. Germline CDR1 reads SGHNT; CDR2 reads YYREEE (reference sequence). Trimming left V 4 bases short and J 8 bases short, with 13 bases between. CDR3 DNA: TGTGCCAGCAGCCCACCCCAGCGGGACACCATATATTTT. Translated, it gives CASSPPQRDTIYF.

This chain links TRBV6-5 with TRBJ2-7; D is possibly TRBD1 (6 bases). Germline CDR1 is MNHEY and CDR2 is SVGAGI. Trimming stripped 6 bases from V and 3 bases from J, with 12 bases between. CDR3 length: 13 residues. The CDR3 nucleotides are TGTGCCAGCAGCCGAAAACAGGGCTACGAGCAGTACTTC. Its protein is CASSRKQGYEQYF.

The chain has TRBV6-5 and TRBJ2-5; no reliable D call. This CDR3 is 13 amino acids long. Germline V gene sequence: CDR1 MNHEY, CDR2 SVGAGI. Trimming removed 6 bases at V and 2 bases at J, with 10 bases between. The CDR3: CASSPDGQETQYF. CDR3 DNA sequence: TGTGCCAGCAGCCCGGACGGTCAAGAGACCCAGTACTTC.

This chain joins TRBV23-1 and TRBJ2-5; 14 bases agree with TRBD2. TRBV23-1 is marked as an open reading frame, function uncertain. The V and J ends lost 5 bases and 5 bases, in that order; junction bases with no gene match: 10. The CDR3 runs 17 residues. CDR3 sequence (DNA): TGCGCCAGCAGTTTCCCCGGGACTAGCGGGAGTGGTGAGACCCAGTACTTC. Translating gives CASSFPGTSGSGETQYF.

This clone appeared a few times. V gene TRBV2 combines with J gene TRBJ1-2, with no clear D. V was pared by 2 bases and J by 4 bases, with 8 bases between. CDR3 length equals 13 residues. From germline, CDR1 is SNHLY and CDR2 FYNNEI. In DNA, the CDR3 is TGTGCCAGCAGTGAAACGAGGTCCTATGGCTACACCTTC. Encoded protein: CASSETRSYGYTF. The full variable domain, its missing parts supplied by reference TRBV2 and TRBJ1-2, is EPEVTQTPSHQVTQMGQEVILRCVPISNHLYFYWYRQILGQKVEFLVSFYNNEISEKSEIFDDQFSVERPDGSNFTLKIRSTKLEDSAMYFCASSETRSYGYTFGSGTRLTVV.

The chain carries TRBV30 and TRBJ1-5; D gene uncertain. Germline V gene sequence: CDR1 GTSNPN, CDR2 SVGIG (reference sequence). V was trimmed by 3 bases and J by 9 bases, leaving 12 bases between them. The CDR3 is 12 residues long. DNA of the CDR3: TGTGCCTGGAGCGCAAAATCAGGGCCCCAGCATTTT. This sequence encodes CAWSAKSGPQHF. The variable domain in full, completed from reference TRBV30 and TRBJ1-5, reads SQTIHQWPATLVQPVGSPLSLECTVEGTSNPNLYWYRQAAGRGLQLLFYSVGIGQISSEVPQNLSASRPQDRQFILSSKKLLLSDSGFYLCAWSAKSGPQHFGDGTRLSIL.

The chain combines TRBV4-1 with TRBJ1-1; D is uncertain. Trimming removed 3 bases from V and 0 bases from J, with 8 bases in between. This CDR3 comprises 14 residues. Germline assignment: CDR1 MGHRA and CDR2 YSYEKL. DNA of the CDR3: TGCGCCAGCAGCCACCTGACCATGAACACTGAAGCTTTCTTT. Protein sequence: CASSHLTMNTEAFF.

The J gene is TRBJ2-3, the V gene TRBV4-2, with D possibly matching TRBD1 (6 bases). There are 16 residues in the CDR3. CDR1 and CDR2 from the germline V gene are LGHNA and YNFKEQ. Deletions cut 4 bases from V and 5 bases from J, with 19 bases between. CDR3 DNA sequence: TGTGCCAGCAGCCCCCGGGGAACAGGGTTCGGAGATACGCAGTATTTT. Translation: CASSPRGTGFGDTQYF.

This rearrangement joins TRBV18 to TRBJ2-2; D not resolved. The V end lost 3 bases, the J end lost 6 bases, and 14 bases lay between the germline ends. In germline, CDR1 is KGHSH, CDR2 LQKENI. CDR3 length equals 15 residues. CDR3 amino acids: CASSPGERGSGELFF. The CDR3 DNA reads TGTGCCAGCTCACCGGGTGAGCGTGGTTCCGGGGAGCTGTTTTTT.